One sample yielded the 20 T cell receptor beta chains listed below, sequenced in a study of T cell repertoires in cytomegalovirus infection. Antigen specificity for these receptors is unknown. Via MiXCR, TCRdb re-called the reads, giving one row per CDR3 protein. The sample lists 450,000 to 650,000 distinct CDR3 sequences, roughly 42% occurring once. The source material was cultured PBMCs, sampled from culture after CMV antigen stimulation. The receptors derive from a human donor in good health (CMV status not recorded). Some clones in this sample may be carry-over from other donors' samples.

The sample holds many counts of this clonotype. The V gene is TRBV7-2, the J gene TRBJ2-7; D gene unclear. Germline CDR1 and CDR2: SGHTA and FQGNSA. The CDR3 loop spans 15 amino acids. V was clipped by 1 base and J by 4 bases, with 14 bases between them. As DNA, the CDR3 is TGTGCCAGCAGCTTAGTAAGTCAGGTCCCTTACGAGCAGTACTTC. Translated: CASSLVSQVPYEQYF. Drawing the rest from reference TRBV7-2 and TRBJ2-7, the complete variable domain is GAGVSQSPSNKVTEKGKDVELRCDPISGHTALYWYRQSLGQGLEFLIYFQGNSAPDKSGLPSDRFSAERTGGSVSTLTIQRTQQEDSAVYLCASSLVSQVPYEQYFGPGTRLTVT.

The chain has TRBV7-2 and TRBJ2-3, with D possibly matching TRBD2 (6 bases). V lost 4 bases and J lost 2, with 10 bases in between. This CDR3 has 14 residues. In germline, CDR1 is SGHTA, CDR2 FQGNSA. CDR3 sequence: CASSSWGVTDTQYF. The CDR3 DNA reads as TGTGCCAGCAGCTCATGGGGGGTCACAGATACGCAGTATTTT.

The V gene is TRBV27, the J gene TRBJ2-7, with TRBD2 matching 7 bases. The CDR3 loop spans 17 amino acids. Trimming at V came to 10 bases and at J to 5 bases, leaving 23 bases not matched to a gene. Germline CDR1 is MNHEY and CDR2 is SMNVEV (reference sequence). The CDR3 sequence: CATRELAGELGYNEQYF. Written as DNA, the CDR3 is TGTGCCACCCGGGAACTGGCGGGGGAACTGGGATACAACGAGCAGTACTTC.

The chain carries TRBV30 and TRBJ1-2; D not resolved. Trimming left V 2 bases short and J 8 bases short, with 18 bases between. The V gene's germline CDR1 is GTSNPN and CDR2 SVGIG (reference sequence). The CDR3 consists of 14 residues. CDR3 amino acids: CAWSTPGGFWGYTF. CDR3 DNA sequence: TGTGCCTGGAGTACACCCGGAGGATTTTGGGGCTACACCTTC.

The sample holds a few counts of this clonotype. The gene calls are TRBV7-2 and TRBJ2-5; TRBD2 matches 14 bases. Per the germline V gene, CDR1 is SGHTA and CDR2 is FQGNSA. The CDR3 contains 16 residues. J gave up 5 bases and V 3 bases, and 5 bases lay outside the gene matches. CDR3 in DNA: TGTGCCAGCAGCTTGACTAGCGGGGGGGCCCGGGAGACCCAGTACTTC. Its protein product is CASSLTSGGARETQYF.

This clonotype was detected a few times. V and J are TRBV6-2 or TRBV6-3 and TRBJ2-1, with 10 nucleotides matching TRBD2. Germline CDR1 reads MNHEY; CDR2 reads SVGEGT. The CDR3 length is 15 residues. After removal of 2 bases from V and 9 bases from J, the junction contained 7 bases not matched to a gene. The CDR3 region has the DNA TGTGCCAGCAGTTACCGAGCGGGAGGGCCCGGTGAGCAGTTCTTC. This codes for CASSYRAGGPGEQFF.

The J gene is TRBJ2-5, the V gene TRBV18, with D maybe TRBD2 (5 bases). V was shortened by 3 bases and J by 2 bases, with 13 bases between the two germline ends. The CDR3 covers 15 residues. Germline CDR1 KGHSH, CDR2 LQKENI. As DNA, the CDR3 is TGTGCCAGCTCACCTGGCGAGAGAGGGCAAGAGACCCAGTACTTC. This gives the protein CASSPGERGQETQYF.

The V and J genes are TRBV4-1 and TRBJ1-3; TRBD1 might be the D (6 bases). The CDR3 contains 15 residues. V shed 4 bases and J shed 0 bases, with 10 bases lying between them. In germline, CDR1 is MGHRA, CDR2 YSYEKL. The CDR3 DNA reads TGCGCCAGCAGCCCGACAGGAACCTCTGGAAACACCATATATTTT. It specifies CASSPTGTSGNTIYF.

This clonotype showed up just once. CDR3: CASSLFTAAYRANEQFF. The CDR3 DNA reads as TGTGCCAGCAGCTTATTTACAGCTGCCTATCGAGCCAATGAGCAGTTCTTC. The genes are TRBV7-2 and TRBJ2-1; the D is unclear. The V end was cut by 2 bases, the J end by 6 bases, with 20 bases between. The CDR3 contains 17 residues. Germline V gene data show CDR1 as SGHTA and CDR2 as FQGNSA.

The chain has TRBV19 and TRBJ2-1; D is perhaps TRBD2 (7 bases). This CDR3 has 16 amino acids. The V and J ends lost 0 bases and 2 bases respectively, with 11 bases between them. The germline CDR1 and CDR2 sequences are LNHDA and SQIVND (reference sequence). CDR3 residues: CASSIELGGAYNEQFF. CDR3 nucleotides: TGTGCCAGTAGTATAGAGCTAGGGGGGGCCTACAATGAGCAGTTCTTC.

This clonotype appeared a few times. The chain has TRBV20-1 and TRBJ2-7; 12 nucleotides match TRBD2. The CDR3 totals 14 residues. Germline values: CDR1 DFQATT, CDR2 SNEGSKA (reference sequence). The V gene end was trimmed by 5 bases and the J gene end by 2 bases; junction bases not matched to a gene: 4. CDR3 nucleotides: TGCAGTGCTGGTAGACTAGCGGGAGCCTACGAGCAGTACTTC. Its protein is CSAGRLAGAYEQYF.

The J gene is TRBJ1-4, the V gene TRBV28; a possible D gene is TRBD1 (5 bases). V gave up 6 bases and J gave up 3 bases, with 11 bases separating them. This CDR3 comprises 14 residues. Germline-derived CDR1 and CDR2 are MDHEN and SYDVKM. This CDR3 is CASSPAGANEKLFF. As DNA, the CDR3 is TGTGCCAGCAGCCCGGCGGGGGCTAATGAAAAACTGTTTTTT.

A remark on this clonotype: This could be a read error, since a much larger clone is one nucleotide away. The V and J genes are TRBV7-2 and TRBJ1-1; no firm D call. The ends were cut back, 1 base at V and 3 bases at J, with 6 bases in the middle. In germline, CDR1 is SGHTA, CDR2 FQGNSA. This CDR3 has 13 residues. CDR3 sequence: CASSLDGHTEAFF. The CDR3 nucleotides are TGTGCCAGCAGCTTAGACGGGCACACTGAAGCTTTCTTT.

There are a few counts of this clonotype. This chain links TRBV7-2 with TRBJ2-5; TRBD2 matches at 14 bases. Germline CDR1 and CDR2: SGHTA and FQGNSA. The CDR3 has 18 residues. Losses at the gene ends were 2 bases for V and 5 bases for J; bases not matched to a gene: 10. CDR3 DNA: TGTGCCAGCAGCTTAAGAGCAGGGACTAGCGGGAGCGGCGAGACCCAGTACTTC. The encoded protein is CASSLRAGTSGSGETQYF.

This clonotype was recorded a few times. The V call is TRBV5-4, the J call TRBJ1-3, with unresolved D. V was cut by 0 bases and J by 0 bases, with 7 bases left in between. The CDR3 has 15 amino acids. Germline CDR1 reads SGHNT; CDR2 reads YYREEE (reference sequence). CDR3 protein: CASSLERSSGNTIYF. CDR3 nucleotide sequence: TGTGCCAGCAGCTTGGAGCGGAGCTCTGGAAACACCATATATTTT.

This clonotype turned up a few times. In DNA, the CDR3 is TGTGCCAGCACACAACCTCGAGGGGGTAGGAACACTGAAGCTTTCTTT. Translation gives CASTQPRGGRNTEAFF. V is TRBV7-2 and J is TRBJ1-1; weak D call: TRBD1 (6 bases). The CDR3 contains 16 residues. V dropped 7 bases and J dropped 1 base, with 19 bases sitting between them. Germline loops: CDR1 SGHTA, CDR2 FQGNSA.

This clonotype was detected a few times. The gene calls are TRBV7-8 and TRBJ2-6; weak D call: TRBD1 (6 bases). V was pared by 2 bases and J by 0 bases, with 8 bases between. Germline V gene data show CDR1 as SGHVS and CDR2 as FQNEAQ. The CDR3 totals 16 residues. CDR3 DNA: TGTGCCAGCAGCTTATCCAGGGGCTCTGGGGCCAACGTCCTGACTTTC. It specifies CASSLSRGSGANVLTF. Complete variable domain (other parts from reference TRBV7-8 and TRBJ2-6): GAGVSQSPRYKVAKRGQDVALRCDPISGHVSLFWYQQALGQGPEFLTYFQNEAQLDKSGLPSDRFFAERPEGSVSTLKIQRTQQEDSAVYLCASSLSRGSGANVLTFGAGSRLTVL.

For the CDR3, the DNA is TGTGCCATCAGTGAGTCAAGGAATACGCAGTATTTT. The encoded protein is CAISESRNTQYF. The V and J genes are TRBV10-3 and TRBJ2-3; D not certain. Per the germline V gene, CDR1 is ENHRY and CDR2 is SYGVKD. The CDR3 spans 12 residues. Trimming shortened V by 0 bases and J by 7 bases, and 5 bases separated the two germline ends.

The chain carries TRBV7-9 and TRBJ2-1, with TRBD2 identical over 11 bases. J lost 5 bases, V lost 3 bases, and 6 bases had no gene match. The CDR3 is 16 amino acids. In germline, CDR1 is SEHNR, CDR2 FQNEAQ (reference sequence). CDR3 bases: TGTGCCAGCAGCTTGAAGGGACTAGCGGAGCACAATGAGCAGTTCTTC. Translating it yields CASSLKGLAEHNEQFF.

J is TRBJ1-1 and V is TRBV12-3 or TRBV12-4, with 11 bases aligning to TRBD1. The CDR3 runs 15 residues. With 6 bases clipped from V and 2 bases from J, the junction kept 5 bases outside the gene matches. In DNA, the CDR3 is TGTGCCAGCAGAGGGACAGGGGGTGACAACACTGAAGCTTTCTTT. It is translated as CASRGTGGDNTEAFF.